This is a list of T cell receptor beta chains from one sample in a study of shared clonotypes between healthy human individuals. Method: immunoSEQ multiplex PCR; TCRdb's copy keeps in-frame clones and lacks some. Among millions of clones listed, 85% to 95% were seen once. The sample was naive CD4+ T cells from PBMCs. The source is a young man in good health. Some clones in this sample may be carry-over from other donors' samples. The CDR3 runs from the conserved cysteine through the conserved F or W. A D gene is named only where the DNA matches it firmly. Rows give clone size only sometimes, using once, few, many, or a class for an expanded clone.

clone_size d_call j_call v_call cdr3_nt cdr3_aa
NA NA TRBJ2-3 TRBV5-8 TGTGCTAGGAGCTTGAGTGGCGGGACAGATACGCAGTATTTT CARSLSGGTDTQYF
once TRBD2 TRBJ2-1 TRBV5-6 TGTGCCAGCAGCTTTATGCTCGAGGCGGGGGGGAGCAATGAGCAGTTCTTC CASSFMLEAGGSNEQFF
once NA TRBJ1-1 TRBV7-3 TGTGCCAGCAGCTTAACCTCAGGGTCGAACACTGAAGCTTTCTTT CASSLTSGSNTEAFF
NA NA TRBJ2-5 TRBV25-1 TGTGCCAGCAGTGAGGGAGAGACCCAGTACTTC CASSEGETQYF
NA NA TRBJ2-7 TRBV5-1 TGCGCCAGCAGCCTAAACCGGTGGGAGCAGTACTTC CASSLNRWEQYF
NA NA TRBJ1-2 TRBV10-3 TGTGCCATCAGTGAGGAGGTCAGGTTGTTTAACTATGGCTACACCTTC CAISEEVRLFNYGYTF
NA NA TRBJ1-1 TRBV7-3 TGTGCCAGCAGCTCCCTAGGAAGGGCGAACACTGAAGCTTTCTTT CASSSLGRANTEAFF
NA TRBD2 TRBJ2-3 TRBV5-4 TGTGCCAGCAGCTTTCAAGCGGGAGAAGATACGCAGTATTTT CASSFQAGEDTQYF
NA NA TRBJ2-3 TRBV5-1 TGCGCCAGCAGCTTGGGGCCGTCCCAGGAAGATACGCAGTATTTT CASSLGPSQEDTQYF
NA NA TRBJ2-3 TRBV4-2 TGTGCCAGCAGCCAAGGTTTGATAGATACGCAGTATTTT CASSQGLIDTQYF
NA NA TRBJ2-7 TRBV7-2 TGTGCCAGCCGCTTGACAGGCCCCTACGAGCAGTACTTC CASRLTGPYEQYF
NA NA TRBJ2-4 TRBV7-2 TGTGCCAGCAGCTTAGCCCCCGGACAAGTCAAAAACATTCAGTACTTC CASSLAPGQVKNIQYF
NA TRBD2 TRBJ2-1 TRBV5-1 TGCGCCAGCAGTCAGGGACTAGCTTACAATGAGCAGTTCTTC CASSQGLAYNEQFF
few TRBD1 TRBJ1-5 TRBV28 TGTGCCAGCAGTGACAGGGGGCGGCAGCCCCAGCATTTT CASSDRGRQPQHF
once NA TRBJ1-6 TRBV30 TGTGCCTGGCGGACGCCCGAAGGGCACTCACCCCTCCACTTT CAWRTPEGHSPLHF
NA NA TRBJ2-6 TRBV28 TGTGCCAGCAACCCGGGACGGACCTCTGGGGCCAACGTCCTGACTTTC CASNPGRTSGANVLTF
few NA TRBJ1-5 TRBV6-4 TGTGCCAAAGCGAAAAATCAGCCCCAGCATTTT CAKAKNQPQHF
NA NA TRBJ2-7 TRBV5-1 TGCGCCAGCAGCTCCCCAGAGGGAACCTACGAGCAGTACTTC CASSSPEGTYEQYF
NA NA TRBJ1-1 TRBV30 TGTGCCTGGAGTGTTTATACTGAAGCTTTCTTT CAWSVYTEAFF
NA NA TRBJ2-4 TRBV23-1 TGCGCCAGCAGTCAAGGCCGTTCCGCCAAAAACATTCAGTACTTC CASSQGRSAKNIQYF
NA NA TRBJ2-5 TRBV19 TGTGCCAGTAGTCCCCGACAGTTACCTCAAGAGACCCAGTACTTC CASSPRQLPQETQYF
NA TRBD2 TRBJ2-2 TRBV28 TGTGCCAGCAGTCTTAGACTAGCGGGAGGACTCAACACCGGGGAGCTGTTTTTT CASSLRLAGGLNTGELFF
NA NA TRBJ2-5 TRBV5-8 TGTGCCAGCAGCTCGACAGTCAAAGAGACCCAGTACTTC CASSSTVKETQYF
NA NA TRBJ2-3 TRBV15 TGTGCCACCAGCCCCCCTCCTGGACTGGCAGACGGGCAGTATTTT CATSPPPGLADGQYF
NA TRBD1 TRBJ1-4 TRBV25-1 TGTGCCAGCAGCTCGGGACAGGGGACAACTAATGAAAAACTGTTTTTT CASSSGQGTTNEKLFF
NA TRBD1 TRBJ2-5 TRBV7-9 TGTGCCAGCAGCGGGACAGGGGGAGAGACCCAGTACTTC CASSGTGGETQYF
NA TRBD2 TRBJ2-6 TRBV9 TGTGCCAGCAGCGAGCGGGACTCCACAAGCCGCATTTACTCTGGGGCCAACGTCCTGACTTTC CASSERDSTSRIYSGANVLTF
NA TRBD2 TRBJ2-7 TRBV7-2 TGTGCCAGCAGCTACAGGACTAGCGGGAGGGCCGGGTACGAGCAGTACTTC CASSYRTSGRAGYEQYF
NA TRBD2 TRBJ2-1 TRBV6-4 TGTGCCAGCAGTGCTAGCGGGAGGTTTTACAATGAGCAGTTCTTC CASSASGRFYNEQFF
NA TRBD1 TRBJ2-7 TRBV7-2 TGTGCCAGCAGCTCCACCGGGACAGGGACCTACGAGCAGTACTTC CASSSTGTGTYEQYF
NA TRBD2 TRBJ2-2 TRBV11-3 TGTGCCAGCAGCTTAGGACCGTGGGAGGGCCGTAACACCGGGGAGCTGTTTTTT CASSLGPWEGRNTGELFF
NA NA TRBJ1-3 TRBV7-9 TGTGCCAGCAGCTTAATCTTGGGCTCTGGAAACACCATATATTTT CASSLILGSGNTIYF
NA TRBD1 TRBJ1-1 TRBV5-1 TGCGCCAGCAGCCCGTACAGGGGGAACACTGAAGCTTTCTTT CASSPYRGNTEAFF
NA NA TRBJ1-1 TRBV7-9 TGTGCCAGCAGCTTGGACTCAAGACTCATGAACACTGAAGCTTTCTTT CASSLDSRLMNTEAFF
NA NA TRBJ1-5 TRBV28 TGTGCCAGCAGTTTACCCCTAGGGGGAAGTAGCAATCAGCCCCAGCATTTT CASSLPLGGSSNQPQHF
NA NA TRBJ2-2 TRBV4-1 TGCGCCAGCAGCCAAGATGAGAGGTTCGGGGAGCTGTTTTTT CASSQDERFGELFF
once NA TRBJ2-2 TRBV5-1 TGCGCCAGCAGCGGGGACACCGGGGAGCTGTTTTTT CASSGDTGELFF
NA NA TRBJ1-5 TRBV18 TGTGCCAGCTCCCCTGATAGCAATCAGCCCCAGCATTTT CASSPDSNQPQHF
NA NA TRBJ2-3 TRBV5-1 TGCGCCAGCAGCTTGGGATTTAGCACAGATACGCAGTATTTT CASSLGFSTDTQYF
once NA TRBJ2-2 TRBV5-1 TGCGCCAGCTCCTTACTAGAAAGGGGGGCCGGGGAGCTGTTTTTT CASSLLERGAGELFF
few NA TRBJ1-5 TRBV4-3 TGCGCCAGCAGCCAAGATCGGGGACCCAATCAGCCCCAGCATTTT CASSQDRGPNQPQHF
NA TRBD1 TRBJ2-5 TRBV5-1 TGCGCCAGCAGCGACGGCAGGGGGATACGGGAGACCCAGTACTTC CASSDGRGIRETQYF
NA NA TRBJ1-1 TRBV5-1 TGCGCCAGCAGCTTGCGGCAGGGGACGATGAACACTGAAGCTTTCTTT CASSLRQGTMNTEAFF
NA TRBD1 TRBJ2-2 TRBV18 TGTGCCAGCTCACCACCAACCGGACAGGGCACCGGGGAGCTGTTTTTT CASSPPTGQGTGELFF